The entry that follows covers one T cell receptor (beta chain) sequence. Its antigen is unknown. TCRdb re-called the reads through MiXCR, storing one row per CDR3 protein. The sample has roughly 920,000 distinct CDR3 sequences; roughly 31% are singletons. The record originates from a study of T cell repertoires in cytomegalovirus infection. Trimming removed 3 bases at V and 1 base at J, with 6 bases between. Germline assignment: CDR1 SGHNT and CDR2 YENEEA. The CDR3 loop spans 13 amino acids. Sequences were derived from cultured CD8+ T cells from PBMCs, sampled from culture after CMV antigen stimulation. The clonotype comes from a human donor in good health (CMV status not recorded). Some clones in this sample may be carry-over from other donors' samples. The gene calls are TRBV11-3 and TRBJ2-5; D is ambiguous. The CDR3 region is CASSFTFQETQYF. In DNA form, the CDR3 reads TGTGCCAGCAGCTTCACGTTCCAAGAGACCCAGTACTTC.